These 27 T cell receptor beta chains came from one sample sequenced in a study of cytomegalovirus exposure and HLA in healthy donors. PCR used 60 Vbeta primers and 13 Jbeta primers. Assay used: immunoSEQ multiplex PCR; TCRdb lists only in-frame clones, some missing. The data hold more than 95,000 clones, with nearly 80% observed a single time. Material for sequencing was PBMCs. The receptors come from a man younger than 45 in good health and CMV-seronegative.

This chain joins TRBV27 and TRBJ1-2; TRBD1 is a possible D gene (5 bases). The CDR3 length is 13 residues. CDR1 is MNHEY and CDR2 is SMNVEV in the germline V gene (reference sequence). V shed 0 bases and J shed 5 bases, with 7 bases lying between them. The CDR3 spells CASSLSRQYGYTF. The CDR3, as DNA: TGTGCCAGCAGTTTATCACGACAGTATGGCTACACCTTC.

The V call is TRBV19, the J call TRBJ2-5, with D possibly TRBD1 on 5 matching bases. This CDR3 is built from 13 residues. The V gene lost 0 bases and the J gene lost 5 bases, with 7 bases spanning the gap. Germline V lookup: CDR1 LNHDA, CDR2 SQIVND (reference sequence). The CDR3 spells CASSIDRGETQYF. The CDR3 region has the DNA TGTGCCAGTAGTATAGATAGGGGTGAGACCCAGTACTTC. The variable domain in full, completed from reference TRBV19 and TRBJ2-5, reads DGGITQSPKYLFRKEGQNVTLSCEQNLNHDAMYWYRQDPGQGLRLIYYSQIVNDFQKGDIAEGYSVSREKKESFPLTVTSAQKNPTAFYLCASSIDRGETQYFGPGTRLLVL.

The chain carries TRBV9 and TRBJ2-2; TRBD1 matches 7 bases. Germline CDR1 is SGDLS and CDR2 is YYNGEE. V gave up 4 bases and J gave up 0 bases; unmatched junction bases: 6. This CDR3 is 16 amino acids long. The CDR3 reads CASSSRGTANTGELFF. The CDR3 bases are TGTGCCAGCAGCTCGAGAGGGACAGCGAACACCGGGGAGCTGTTTTTT.

This chain connects TRBV10-1 to TRBJ2-7; TRBD2 aligns across 7 bases. The J segment lost 2 bases and the V segment lost 0 bases, leaving 4 bases of the junction unmatched. Per the germline V gene, CDR1 is WNHNN and CDR2 is SYGVQD (reference sequence). This CDR3 region has 15 residues. The CDR3, as DNA: TGCGCCAGCAGTGAGTCTTCTAGCGGTACCTACGAGCAGTACTTC. This encodes CASSESSSGTYEQYF.

The chain carries TRBV7-8 and TRBJ1-2; tentative D call: TRBD1 (6 bases). Germline V CDR1 and CDR2: SGHVS, FQNEAQ. CDR3 size: 17 residues. Deletions cut 5 bases from V and 1 base from J, with 20 bases between. CDR3 in amino acids: CASSPYPKEGGNYGYTF. CDR3 in DNA: TGTGCCAGCAGCCCCTACCCCAAGGAAGGGGGTAACTATGGCTACACCTTC.

The chain has TRBV9 and TRBJ1-1, with a possible D match to TRBD1 (6 bases). CDR1 and CDR2 from the germline V gene are SGDLS and YYNGEE. The V end was cut by 2 bases, the J end by 4 bases, with 9 bases between. This CDR3 is 13 amino acids long. CDR3 bases: TGTGCCAGCAGCGTCGGACAGACCACTGAAGCTTTCTTT. Its translation: CASSVGQTTEAFF.

The V and J genes are TRBV7-9 and TRBJ2-1; 8 nucleotides line up with TRBD2. Per the germline V gene, CDR1 is SEHNR and CDR2 is FQNEAQ (reference sequence). The J segment lost 4 bases and the V segment lost 1 base, leaving 6 bases of the junction unmatched. The CDR3 length is 16 residues. CDR3 loop: CASSLGGGRTYNEQFF. CDR3 DNA sequence: TGTGCCAGCAGCTTAGGGGGCGGGAGGACTTACAATGAGCAGTTCTTC.

Remarks on this clone: This CDR3 is also generated by other DNA sequences in the sample. The V gene is TRBV7-9, the J gene TRBJ2-7; D may be TRBD2 (6 bases). The CDR3 length is 14 residues. V gave up 0 bases and J gave up 2 bases, with 8 bases separating them. From germline, CDR1 is SEHNR and CDR2 FQNEAQ (reference sequence). CDR3 region: CASSLAREAYEQYF. The CDR3 DNA follows: TGTGCCAGCAGCTTAGCCAGGGAGGCCTACGAGCAGTACTTC.

The rearrangement joins TRBV5-5 to TRBJ1-1; D is uncertain. The length of the CDR3 is 15 residues. V lost 3 bases to trimming and J lost 0 bases, with 12 bases between them. CDR1 and CDR2 from the germline V gene are SGHKS and YYEKEE (reference sequence). CDR3 nucleotide sequence: TGTGCCAGCAGCTCTCTCGACACCTTGAACACTGAAGCTTTCTTT. It yields the protein CASSSLDTLNTEAFF.

This clone was seen only a few times. The CDR3 DNA is TGTGCCAGCAGCTTAGAGTCCCGGGCCGGGGAGCTGTTTTTT. Its protein product is CASSLESRAGELFF. The rearrangement uses TRBV7-9 and TRBJ2-2; D unresolved. V lost 1 base and J lost 6, with 9 bases in between. The CDR3 is made up of 14 amino acids. The V gene's germline CDR1 is SEHNR and CDR2 FQNEAQ (reference sequence).

The gene calls are TRBV5-6 and TRBJ2-1, with TRBD2 matching 10 bases. The CDR3 runs to 16 residues. CDR1 is SGHDT and CDR2 is YYEEEE in the germline V gene. The V and J ends lost 5 bases and 2 bases, in that order; junction bases with no gene match: 7. In nucleotides, the CDR3 is TGTGCCAGCAGAGGGAGCGGGGGGGCCGCCTACAATGAGCAGTTCTTC. Translated: CASRGSGGAAYNEQFF.

With regard to this clone: Additional DNA sequences in this sample encode the identical CDR3. The V and J genes are TRBV29-1 and TRBJ2-2; maybe TRBD2 (5 bases). CDR3 length equals 12 residues. Trimming stripped 3 bases from V and 4 bases from J, with 6 bases between. Germline V lookup: CDR1 SQVTM, CDR2 ANQGSEA. In nucleotides, the CDR3 is TGCAGCGTTGATCGGGGCACCGGGGAGCTGTTTTTT. Translating it yields CSVDRGTGELFF.

The chain joins TRBV10-3 to TRBJ1-2, with TRBD1 matching 10 bases. Per germline, CDR1 ENHRY and CDR2 SYGVKD. With V trimmed by 2 bases and J by 4 bases, 4 bases remained unmatched. CDR3 length: 15 residues. The CDR3 DNA reads TGTGCCATCAGTGAGGGGGGGACAGGGGTCTATGGCTACACCTTC. Translation gives CAISEGGTGVYGYTF.

The chain recombines TRBV10-1 with TRBJ1-2, with 9 nucleotides matching TRBD1. Germline loops: CDR1 WNHNN, CDR2 SYGVQD (reference sequence). The CDR3 is made up of 13 amino acids. With V trimmed by 5 bases and J by 4 bases, 2 bases remained unmatched. The CDR3 nucleotides are TGCGCCAGCAGTCCGGGACAGGGCTATGGCTACACCTTC. It is translated as CASSPGQGYGYTF.

This clone is a singleton in its sample. The V gene is TRBV10-2, the J gene TRBJ1-2; the match to TRBD1 covers 7 bases. The CDR3 spans 14 residues. Germline-derived CDR1 and CDR2 are WSHSY and SAAADI. V lost 2 bases and J lost 2; bases outside the gene matches: 2. This CDR3 is CASSEQGQNYGYTF. The DNA for the CDR3 is TGCGCCAGCAGTGAGCAGGGACAGAACTATGGCTACACCTTC.

V gene TRBV5-4 combines with J gene TRBJ2-1, with 8 nucleotides matching TRBD2. Germline values: CDR1 SGHNT, CDR2 YYREEE (reference sequence). Losses at the gene ends were 4 bases for V and 3 bases for J; bases not matched to a gene: 6. CDR3 length: 15 residues. This CDR3 is CASSALAGNYNEQFF. CDR3 DNA sequence: TGTGCCAGCAGCGCCTTAGCGGGGAACTACAATGAGCAGTTCTTC.

This chain uses TRBV10-3 with TRBJ2-7; TRBD1 aligns across 10 bases. Germline V gene sequence: CDR1 ENHRY, CDR2 SYGVKD. This CDR3 is 15 amino acids long. The J segment lost 4 bases and the V segment lost 8 bases, leaving 11 bases of the junction unmatched. DNA of the CDR3: TGTGCCATCCGAAACCCGGGACAGGGGTATTACGAGCAGTACTTC. It encodes CAIRNPGQGYYEQYF.

The rearrangement links TRBV28 to TRBJ2-3, with 10 bases that match TRBD2. Trimming cost V 4 bases and J 2 bases; bases outside gene matches: 6. Per germline, CDR1 MDHEN and CDR2 SYDVKM. The CDR3 has 16 amino acids. CDR3 bases: TGTGCCAGCAGTTCGTGGGGGACTAGCGACACAGATACGCAGTATTTT. The encoded protein is CASSSWGTSDTDTQYF.

The CDR3 is CASNWGQGDYGYTF. The DNA of the CDR3 is TGTGCCAGTAACTGGGGACAGGGAGACTATGGCTACACCTTC. The J gene is TRBJ1-2, the V gene TRBV19; 9 nucleotides line up with TRBD1. V shed 7 bases and J 3 bases; nucleotides not matched to a gene: 6. The CDR3 contains 14 residues. Germline values: CDR1 LNHDA, CDR2 SQIVND (reference sequence).

This clone came up a few times. The rearrangement joins TRBV6-5 to TRBJ2-5; perhaps TRBD1 as D (5 bases). V gave up 2 bases and J gave up 4 bases, with 17 bases separating them. Germline V gene lookup returns CDR1 MNHEY and CDR2 SVGAGI. This CDR3 region has 16 residues. The CDR3 coding sequence is TGTGCCAGCAGTTACACAGGTTTTCCTAATGGAGAGACCCAGTACTTC. It encodes CASSYTGFPNGETQYF.

V usage is TRBV29-1 and J usage is TRBJ2-7; TRBD1 agrees at 8 bases. This CDR3 is 12 amino acids long. The germline V gene encodes CDR1 SQVTM and CDR2 ANQGSEA. V shed 5 bases and J 5 bases; nucleotides not matched to a gene: 5. The DNA for the CDR3 is TGCAGCGTTCTCTGGACAGGGCACGAGCAGTACTTC. This codes for CSVLWTGHEQYF.

The chain combines TRBV5-4 with TRBJ2-5; TRBD1 aligns across 9 bases. Trimming at V came to 0 bases and at J to 4 bases, leaving 16 bases not matched to a gene. The CDR3 has 19 amino acids. Looked up from germline, CDR1 is SGHNT and CDR2 is YYREEE (reference sequence). This CDR3 reads CASSLGGWRIDRGRETQYF. In DNA form, the CDR3 reads TGTGCCAGCAGCTTGGGCGGCTGGCGAATCGACAGGGGGAGAGAGACCCAGTACTTC.

The chain carries TRBV4-1 and TRBJ2-7; TRBD2 is a possible D gene (5 bases). The V and J ends lost 3 bases and 5 bases respectively, with 11 bases between them. This CDR3 region has 13 residues. CDR1 is MGHRA and CDR2 is YSYEKL in the germline V gene. CDR3: CASSQVLADEQYF. For the CDR3, the DNA is TGCGCCAGCAGCCAGGTTCTAGCCGACGAGCAGTACTTC.

This clone is a singleton in its sample. V and J are TRBV6-4 and TRBJ2-1; 8 bases are a match to TRBD2. The CDR3 covers 16 residues. CDR1 and CDR2 from the germline V gene are MRHNA and SNTAGT. Trimming at V came to 3 bases and at J to 0 bases, leaving 4 bases not matched to a gene. The CDR3 reads CASSELAASSYNEQFF. CDR3 coding DNA: TGTGCCAGCAGTGAACTAGCGGCTAGCTCCTACAATGAGCAGTTCTTC.

V usage is TRBV30 and J usage is TRBJ2-1; 8 nucleotides agree with TRBD2. There are 11 residues in the CDR3. CDR1 and CDR2 (germline): GTSNPN, SVGIG (reference sequence). The trim removed 4 bases at V and 10 bases at J, leaving 3 bases unmatched. The CDR3 region has the DNA TGTGCCTGGAAAACTAGCGGAGAGCAGTTCTTC. Protein product: CAWKTSGEQFF.

For the CDR3, the DNA is TGCGCCAGCAGGGGCGAATCCTACGAGCAGTACTTC. Translating it yields CASRGESYEQYF. The V call is TRBV10-2, the J call TRBJ2-7, with D uncertain. Trimming removed 6 bases from V and 1 base from J, with 7 bases in between. The CDR3 covers 12 residues. Looked up from germline, CDR1 is WSHSY and CDR2 is SAAADI.

The CDR3 bases are TGTGCCAGCAGTTACTCGACAGGGTCCTACAATGAGCAGTTCTTC. Translating it yields CASSYSTGSYNEQFF. This sequence joins TRBV6-5 and TRBJ2-1, with TRBD1 matching 7 bases. This CDR3 region has 15 residues. Trimming removed 0 bases from V and 1 base from J; junction bases left unmatched: 0. CDR1 is MNHEY and CDR2 is SVGAGI in the germline V gene.